This TCR delta chain was observed in a study of Vδ1+ human thymocytes. Overall study results and limits: Thymic delta-chain repertoires held approximately 20% Vdelta2 sequences and few Vdelta3, despite high sort purity. Thymic TRG and TRD repertoires appeared highly polyclonal. Unexpected Vdelta2 sequences could cause misinterpretation of bulk repertoire data.

Germline loops: CDR1 TSWWSYY, CDR2 QGS. With 1 base clipped from V and 2 bases from J, the junction kept 34 bases outside the gene matches. The CDR3 is made up of 25 amino acids. Extracted RNA was reverse transcribed into cDNA. Pooled V-gene forward primers with one constant-region reverse primer generated the CDR3 amplicons by multiplex PCR. TCRdb re-called clones from the multiplex PCR reads using CATT. The sample holds about 55,000 delta-chain clones; approximately 16% are singletons and the top ten take roughly 0.5%. The sorted cells were CD3+ Vdelta1+ Vdelta2- thymocytes from alphabeta-depleted thymus. Purity of the sorted Vdelta1+ thymocytes ranged from roughly 98% to 99.6%. About this clone: Its specificity is unknown.

The clonotype comes from a boy under three years old who had congenital heart surgery. This rearrangement joins TRDV1 to TRDJ1; 7 bases line up with TRDD3. Sequences were obtained from Vdelta1+ gamma-delta thymocytes from the thymus. Subset given: FACS-sorted CD3+ TCRalphabeta- TCRVdelta1+ TCRVdelta2- thymocytes. CDR3 coding DNA: TGTGCTCTTGGGGAACGGATTAAGCCCCCCTACGGGGAAAACCCTGGGGGCCGGAGGACCGATAAACTCATCTTT. Encoded protein: CALGERIKPPYGENPGGRRTDKLIF.